The present TCR beta chain was sequenced within a study of PD-1 blockade in mismatch repair-deficient tumors. On the study more broadly: Patients had eleven to twelve mismatch repair-deficient cancer types and were previously treated and progressing.

The germline CDR1 and CDR2 sequences are SGHRS and YFSETQ. The V and J ends lost 2 bases and 4 bases respectively, with 9 bases between them. This CDR3 has 14 amino acids. All patients were mismatch repair deficient, assessed by either PCR or immunohistochemistry. The TCR-sequenced patients were a few responders to pembrolizumab. Sequencing was performed with immunoSEQ multiplex PCR; in TCRdb, only in-frame clones are kept and a portion is missing. Seen here are 55,000 to 85,000 clones, around four fifths observed once, and the top ten hold over 4.5%. This clonotype was obtained from an adult with mismatch repair-deficient cancer. This sample comprised peripheral blood, obtained 2 weeks after starting pembrolizumab. The chain carries TRBV5-1 and TRBJ1-4; D gene uncertain. The CDR3 region is CASSLASFNEKLFF. CDR3 sequence (DNA): TGCGCCAGCAGCTTAGCCAGTTTTAATGAAAAACTGTTTTTT.